What follows are 20 T cell receptor beta chains derived from one specimen sequenced in a study of PD-1 blockade in classical Hodgkin lymphoma. Time point noted: cycle 4 day 1 (C4D1), after less than 7 weeks of nivolumab. Every patient relapsed after autologous stem cell transplantation, and brentuximab vedotin exposure varied. Data came from immunoSEQ multiplex PCR; TCRdb stores just in-frame clones and leaves some out. This sample has over 75,000 clones, with less than 95% found just once. The sample here was peripheral blood mononuclear cells (PBMCs), taken before the fourth cycle of nivolumab. The receptors were sampled from a human donor with classical Hodgkin lymphoma.

This clone was detected once. This chain uses TRBV6-1 with TRBJ1-2; D is ambiguous. The CDR3 totals 15 residues. V was clipped by 2 bases and J by 4 bases, with 14 bases between them. Germline V gene data show CDR1 as MNHNS and CDR2 as SASEGT. The CDR3 here is CASSENQLGSYGYTF. The DNA of the CDR3 is TGTGCCAGCAGTGAAAATCAGCTGGGCAGCTATGGCTACACCTTC.

V and J are TRBV19 and TRBJ2-7, with D perhaps assigned TRBD1 or TRBD2 (5 bases each). Trimming removed 6 bases at V and 9 bases at J, with 18 bases between. The CDR3 has 13 residues. Germline V lookup: CDR1 LNHDA, CDR2 SQIVND (reference sequence). DNA of the CDR3: TGTGCCAGTAGCCCGACGGGGCCTTCGATGCAGTACTTC. Its protein product is CASSPTGPSMQYF.

The rearrangement joins TRBV27 to TRBJ1-4, with a possible D match to TRBD1 (5 bases). Germline CDR1 is MNHEY and CDR2 is SMNVEV (reference sequence). This CDR3 has 13 residues. V was cut by 3 bases and J by 7 bases, with 9 bases left in between. CDR3 amino acids: CASSFGTVEKLFF. DNA for the CDR3: TGTGCCAGCAGTTTCGGGACGGTTGAAAAACTGTTTTTT.

The CDR3 DNA reads as TGTGCCAGCAGCTTAGCTTCCACCTCCTACGAGCAGTACTTC. As protein: CASSLASTSYEQYF. The chain recombines TRBV7-8 with TRBJ2-7; D is uncertain. The V end lost 0 bases, the J end lost 0 bases, and 6 bases lay between the germline ends. The germline CDR1 and CDR2 sequences are SGHVS and FQNEAQ. The CDR3 covers 14 residues.

The chain has TRBV28 and TRBJ1-1, with 7 bases identical to TRBD1. This CDR3 has 13 residues. V was clipped by 6 bases and J by 7 bases; unmatched bases: 8. Germline V lookup: CDR1 MDHEN, CDR2 SYDVKM. This CDR3 reads CASSPRQGLEAFF. CDR3 sequence (DNA): TGTGCCAGCAGCCCCCGACAGGGCCTTGAAGCTTTCTTT.

Notes on this clone: At one end, the junction sequence differs from germline, possibly due to a read error. The chain has TRBV20-1 and TRBJ1-1, with a weak D call TRBD1 (5 bases). The V gene's germline CDR1 is DFQATT and CDR2 SNEGSKA (reference sequence). The CDR3 spans 10 residues. CDR3 sequence (DNA): TGCAGTGCTGATCCCGCCGGGGCCCTGTTT. This encodes CSADPAGALF.

The chain combines TRBV15 with TRBJ2-5; a possible D gene is TRBD1 (6 bases). This CDR3 spans 13 amino acids. V dropped 1 base and J dropped 12 bases, with 15 bases sitting between them. Germline CDR1 and CDR2: LNHNV and YYDKDF (reference sequence). The CDR3 bases are TGTGCCACCAGCAGAGCCTCGGACAGCATAGAGTACTTC. As protein: CATSRASDSIEYF.

V usage is TRBV30 and J usage is TRBJ1-4; 7 bases align to TRBD1. The CDR3 sequence is 14 residues long. V gave up 4 bases and J gave up 6 bases; unmatched junction bases: 8. The germline V gene has CDR1 GTSNPN and CDR2 SVGIG (reference sequence). DNA for the CDR3: TGTGCCTGGACAAGAGGGACAGTCTATGAAAAACTGTTTTTT. It yields the protein CAWTRGTVYEKLFF.

The V and J genes are TRBV19 and TRBJ1-5, with 9 bases matching TRBD1. CDR3 length equals 15 residues. The junction had 3 bases not matched to a gene; V was cut back by 6 bases and J by 0 bases. Germline CDR1 is LNHDA and CDR2 is SQIVND (reference sequence). CDR3 bases: TGTGCCAGTAGGAAGGACAGGGGTAGCAATCAGCCCCAGCATTTT. Its translation is CASRKDRGSNQPQHF.

This chain uses TRBV11-3 with TRBJ2-5, with 9 nucleotides matching TRBD1. V lost 5 bases, J lost 4 bases, and 11 bases stayed unmatched. The CDR3 covers 16 residues. Germline CDR1 is SGHNT and CDR2 is YENEEA. The CDR3: CASSRTPGQGAETQYF. CDR3 bases: TGTGCCAGCAGCCGTACACCGGGACAGGGAGCAGAGACCCAGTACTTC.

The CDR3 here is CASSSGGRLGYGYTF. The CDR3 region has the DNA TGTGCCAGTTCATCAGGTGGGCGGTTGGGCTATGGCTACACCTTC. This chain joins TRBV9 and TRBJ1-2; D unclear. Germline V CDR1 and CDR2: SGDLS, YYNGEE. Trimming left V 8 bases short and J 4 bases short, with 21 bases between. This CDR3 comprises 15 residues.

This clone has only a few counts. V gene TRBV4-2 combines with J gene TRBJ2-3; TRBD2 matches 9 bases. This CDR3 is 15 amino acids long. The trim removed 4 bases at V and 8 bases at J, leaving 10 bases unmatched. In germline, CDR1 is LGHNA, CDR2 YNFKEQ. The CDR3 bases are TGTGCCAGCAGCCCCACGGCGGGGGGGGACCCTACGCAGTATTTT. This sequence encodes CASSPTAGGDPTQYF.

The chain links TRBV12-5 to TRBJ1-5; a possible D gene is TRBD1 (5 bases). Germline CDR1 LGHNT, CDR2 FRNRAP. Trimming took off 3 bases at V and 4 bases at J, with 19 bases between the two ends. This CDR3 region has 17 residues. As DNA, the CDR3 is TGTGCTAGTGGTTTCGAGCCAGACAGCCGGTCAAATCAGCCCCAGCATTTT. Translating it yields CASGFEPDSRSNQPQHF.

The chain is built from TRBV6-5 and TRBJ2-7; 7 bases align to TRBD2. The CDR3 has 16 residues. J gave up 3 bases and V 0 bases, and 8 bases lay outside the gene matches. In germline, CDR1 is MNHEY, CDR2 SVGAGI. This chain's CDR3 is CASSYSAPREGYEQYF. The CDR3 DNA reads as TGTGCCAGCAGTTACTCCGCTCCTAGGGAGGGCTACGAGCAGTACTTC.

This sequence joins TRBV2 and TRBJ1-5; D remains unclear. The CDR3 spans 15 residues. Germline CDR1 is SNHLY and CDR2 is FYNNEI. Trimming cost V 7 bases and J 6 bases, with 19 bases left between them. CDR3 in amino acids: CASIGGYMDGQPQHF. CDR3 sequence (DNA): TGTGCCAGCATTGGAGGGTATATGGATGGTCAGCCCCAGCATTTT.

The chain has TRBV18 and TRBJ2-1, with D hard to call. This CDR3 comprises 14 residues. Trimming took 4 bases from V and 5 from J, leaving 12 bases between them. CDR1 KGHSH and CDR2 LQKENI come from the germline V gene. CDR3 region: CASSRVGTDNEQFF. The CDR3 bases are TGTGCCAGCTCACGGGTGGGCACAGACAATGAGCAGTTCTTC.

The chain couples TRBV29-1 to TRBJ1-2, with a tentative D call TRBD1 (6 bases). Germline assignment: CDR1 SQVTM and CDR2 ANQGSEA. V lost 2 bases, J lost 6 bases, and 22 bases lay in between. CDR3 length equals 16 residues. The DNA of the CDR3 is TGCAGCGTTGAAAACTTACCTCAGGGGAAGGTAGATGGCTACACCTTC. Translating gives CSVENLPQGKVDGYTF.

This chain joins TRBV5-4 and TRBJ1-3; D remains ambiguous. Per germline, CDR1 SGHNT and CDR2 YYREEE (reference sequence). CDR3 length: 15 residues. Trimming took 4 bases from V and 1 from J, leaving 12 bases between them. The CDR3 nucleotides read TGTGCCAGCAGCCCCGGCCTAACATCTGGAAACACCATATATTTT. Protein product: CASSPGLTSGNTIYF.

The chain couples TRBV30 to TRBJ1-2, with 8 bases fitting TRBD1. The junction had 11 bases not matched to a gene; V was cut back by 5 bases and J by 0 bases. CDR1 is GTSNPN, CDR2 SVGIG, per germline (reference sequence). CDR3 size: 16 residues. CDR3: CAWSAVDRDTNYGYTF. The CDR3 DNA is TGTGCCTGGTCGGCCGTGGACAGGGACACTAACTATGGCTACACCTTC.

The chain recombines TRBV7-2 with TRBJ1-2; D unresolved. The germline gives CDR1 SGHTA, CDR2 FQGNSA. The CDR3 extends over 12 amino acids. V was pared by 0 bases and J by 4 bases, with 3 bases between. CDR3 protein: CASSLASYGYTF. The CDR3 DNA reads as TGTGCCAGCAGCTTAGCGTCCTATGGCTACACCTTC. The full variable domain, completed using reference TRBV7-2 and TRBJ1-2, is GAGVSQSPSNKVTEKGKDVELRCDPISGHTALYWYRQSLGQGLEFLIYFQGNSAPDKSGLPSDRFSAERTGGSVSTLTIQRTQQEDSAVYLCASSLASYGYTFGSGTRLTVV.